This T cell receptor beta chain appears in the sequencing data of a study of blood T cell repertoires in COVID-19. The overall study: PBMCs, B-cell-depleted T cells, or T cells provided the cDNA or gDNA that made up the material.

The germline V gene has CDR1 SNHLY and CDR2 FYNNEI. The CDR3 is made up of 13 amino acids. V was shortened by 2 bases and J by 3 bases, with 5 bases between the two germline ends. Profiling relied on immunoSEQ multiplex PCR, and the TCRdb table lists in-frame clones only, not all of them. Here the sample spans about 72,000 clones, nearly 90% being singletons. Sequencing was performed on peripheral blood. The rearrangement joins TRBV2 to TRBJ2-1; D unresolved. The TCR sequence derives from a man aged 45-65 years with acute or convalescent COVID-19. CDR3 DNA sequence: TGTGCCAGCAGTGAAACAGTCTACAATGAGCAGTTCTTC. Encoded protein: CASSETVYNEQFF.